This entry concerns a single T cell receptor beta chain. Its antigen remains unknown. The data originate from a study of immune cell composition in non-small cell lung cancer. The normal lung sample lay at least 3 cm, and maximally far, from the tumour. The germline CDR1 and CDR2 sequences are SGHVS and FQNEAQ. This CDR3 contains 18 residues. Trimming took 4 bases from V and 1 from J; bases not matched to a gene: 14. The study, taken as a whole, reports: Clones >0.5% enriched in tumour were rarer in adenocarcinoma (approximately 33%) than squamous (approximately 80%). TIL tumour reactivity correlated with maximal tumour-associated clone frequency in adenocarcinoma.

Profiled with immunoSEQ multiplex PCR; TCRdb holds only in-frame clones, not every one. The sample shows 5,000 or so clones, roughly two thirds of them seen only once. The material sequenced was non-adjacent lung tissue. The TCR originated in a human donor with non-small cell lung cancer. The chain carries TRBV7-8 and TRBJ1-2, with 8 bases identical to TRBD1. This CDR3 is CASSSTPTGASVNYGYTF. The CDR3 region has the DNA TGTGCCAGCAGCTCGACCCCGACAGGGGCTAGTGTTAACTATGGCTACACCTTC.